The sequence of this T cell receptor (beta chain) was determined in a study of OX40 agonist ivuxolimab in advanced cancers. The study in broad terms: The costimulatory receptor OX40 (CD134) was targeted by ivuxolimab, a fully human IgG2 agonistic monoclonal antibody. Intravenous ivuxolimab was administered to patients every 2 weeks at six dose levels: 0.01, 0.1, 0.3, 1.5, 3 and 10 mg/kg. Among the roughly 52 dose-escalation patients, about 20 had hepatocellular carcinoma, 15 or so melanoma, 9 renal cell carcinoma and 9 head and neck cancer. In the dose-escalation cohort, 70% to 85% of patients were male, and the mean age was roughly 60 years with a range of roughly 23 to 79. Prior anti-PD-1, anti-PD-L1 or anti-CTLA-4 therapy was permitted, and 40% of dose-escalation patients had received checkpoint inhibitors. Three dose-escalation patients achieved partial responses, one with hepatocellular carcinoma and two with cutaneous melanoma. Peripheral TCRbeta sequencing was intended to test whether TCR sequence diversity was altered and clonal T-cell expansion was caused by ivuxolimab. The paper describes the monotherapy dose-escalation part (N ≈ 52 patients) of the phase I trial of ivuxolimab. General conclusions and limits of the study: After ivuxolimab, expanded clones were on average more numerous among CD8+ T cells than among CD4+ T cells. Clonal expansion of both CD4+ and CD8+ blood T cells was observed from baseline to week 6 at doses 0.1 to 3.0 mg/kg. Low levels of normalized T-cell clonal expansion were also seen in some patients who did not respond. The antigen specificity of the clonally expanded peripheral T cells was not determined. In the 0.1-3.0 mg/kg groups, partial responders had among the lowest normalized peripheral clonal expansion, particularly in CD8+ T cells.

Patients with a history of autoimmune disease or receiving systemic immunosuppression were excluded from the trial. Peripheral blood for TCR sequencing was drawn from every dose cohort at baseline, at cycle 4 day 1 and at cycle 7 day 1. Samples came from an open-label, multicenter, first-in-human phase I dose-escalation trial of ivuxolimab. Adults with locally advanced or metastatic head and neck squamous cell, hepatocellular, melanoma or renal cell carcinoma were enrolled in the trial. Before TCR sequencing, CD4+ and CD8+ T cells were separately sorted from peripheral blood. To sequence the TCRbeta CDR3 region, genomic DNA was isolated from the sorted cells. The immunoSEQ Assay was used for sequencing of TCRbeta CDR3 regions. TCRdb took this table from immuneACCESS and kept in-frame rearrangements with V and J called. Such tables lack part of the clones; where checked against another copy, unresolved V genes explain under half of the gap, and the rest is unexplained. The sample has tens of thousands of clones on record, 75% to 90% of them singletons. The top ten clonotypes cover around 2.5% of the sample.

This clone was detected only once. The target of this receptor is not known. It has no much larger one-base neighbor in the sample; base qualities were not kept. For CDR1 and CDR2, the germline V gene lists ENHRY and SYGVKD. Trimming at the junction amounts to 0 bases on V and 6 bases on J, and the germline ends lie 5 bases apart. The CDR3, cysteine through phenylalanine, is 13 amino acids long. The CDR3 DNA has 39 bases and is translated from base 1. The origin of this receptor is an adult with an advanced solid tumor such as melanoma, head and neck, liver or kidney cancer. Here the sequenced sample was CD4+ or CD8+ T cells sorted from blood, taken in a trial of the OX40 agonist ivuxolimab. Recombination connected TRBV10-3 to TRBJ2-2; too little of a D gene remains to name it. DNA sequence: TGTGCCATCAGTGAGTCGAGTCCCGGGGAGCTGTTTTTT. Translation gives CAISESSPGELFF.